This TCR beta chain was sequenced during a study of long-term antiretroviral therapy in people with HIV. As for the study in general: The 2015 immediate-ART recommendation came about a decade after the earliest samples.

Treatment for all HIV-infected participants took place in the United States. At the survey level, the v3.0 immunoSEQ assay was run. Generated by immunoSEQ multiplex PCR, the TCRdb table keeps only in-frame clones and is missing some. The table has fewer than 25,000 clones, approximately 90% seen once. V was trimmed by 6 bases and J by 6 bases, leaving 12 bases between them. The CDR3 has 13 residues. CDR1 is SEHNR, CDR2 FQNEAQ, per germline (reference sequence). The sample in question was unsorted PBMCs, obtained 1.8 years before starting antiretroviral therapy. The sequence came from a woman in her twenties or thirties with HIV. V and J are TRBV7-9 and TRBJ2-1, with TRBD2 as a possible D gene (6 bases). The CDR3 spells CASRGLRVNEQFF. The CDR3 DNA reads TGTGCCAGCAGGGGACTGAGGGTCAATGAGCAGTTCTTC.